The clone carrying this TCR beta chain was found once. Sequenced by immunoSEQ multiplex PCR; TCRdb stores in-frame clones only, minus some. The data hold roughly 100,000 clones, with around 91% observed a single time. The data were taken from a study of OX40 agonist ivuxolimab in advanced cancers. On the study more broadly: Partial responses occurred in Three dose-escalation patients, one with hepatocellular carcinoma and two with cutaneous melanoma.

J was trimmed by 4 bases and V by 5 bases; bases with no gene match: 8. The CDR3 has 16 residues. Germline V gives CDR1 SGHNT, CDR2 YENEEA. The TCR sequence derives from an adult with an advanced solid tumor such as melanoma, head and neck, liver or kidney cancer. The material was CD4+ or CD8+ T cells sorted from blood, obtained in a trial of the OX40 agonist ivuxolimab. The rearrangement uses TRBV11-3 and TRBJ2-5, with TRBD2 identical over 12 bases. CDR3 nucleotides: TGTGCCAGCAGCCTGTCACTAGCGGGAGGTCCAGAGACCCAGTACTTC. Amino acid sequence: CASSLSLAGGPETQYF.